One and the same sample provided the 6 T cell receptor beta chains below, sequenced in a study of blood T cell repertoires in COVID-19 (dated by TCRdb to the early 2020s). Receptor amplification or capture employed the immunoSEQ multiplex PCR assay. TCRdb holds this immuneACCESS table with in-frame rearrangements only. Some clones are missing; in checked studies, unresolved V genes explain under half, and the rest has no known cause. The sample table shows around 260,000 clones, and 86% are seen once. Clones ranked in the top ten supply about 3% of the sample. Sequenced sample: peripheral blood. These receptor sequences come from a woman aged 25 to 39 with active or convalescent COVID-19.

V is TRBV27 and J is TRBJ1-5; tentative D call: TRBD1 (5 bases). V gave up 4 bases and J gave up 6 bases, with 22 bases separating them. The CDR3 totals 17 residues. The germline V gene encodes CDR1 MNHEY and CDR2 SMNVEV (reference sequence). The CDR3 loop reads CASSYIRPGGSSQPQHF. In DNA form, the CDR3 reads TGTGCCAGCAGTTATATAAGACCCGGGGGTTCCAGTCAGCCCCAGCATTTT.

This sequence joins TRBV7-9 and TRBJ2-7, with D tentatively TRBD1 (7 bases). This CDR3 has 15 amino acids. The germline V gene encodes CDR1 SEHNR and CDR2 FQNEAQ (reference sequence). Trimming shortened V by 5 bases and J by 5 bases, and 19 bases separated the two germline ends. In DNA form, the CDR3 reads TGTGCCAGCAGCCCTCAGACAGGGAGGACGAACGAGCAGTACTTC. This translates into CASSPQTGRTNEQYF.

The chain has TRBV27 and TRBJ1-2; D not resolved. Per the germline V gene, CDR1 is MNHEY and CDR2 is SMNVEV (reference sequence). Trimming removed 6 bases from V and 1 base from J, with 12 bases in between. The CDR3 is 14 amino acids. The CDR3 reads CASSRYGNNYGYTF. CDR3 DNA sequence: TGTGCCAGCAGCCGTTACGGGAATAACTATGGCTACACCTTC.

CDR3 in amino acids: CASSVGQGTDTQYF. For the CDR3, the DNA is TGCGCCAGCAGCGTCGGACAGGGCACAGATACGCAGTATTTT. The chain combines TRBV5-1 with TRBJ2-3; the match to TRBD1 covers 7 bases. CDR1 and CDR2 (germline): SGHRS, YFSETQ. The CDR3 covers 14 residues. V was pared by 4 bases and J by 1 base, with 3 bases of the junction left unmatched.

V is TRBV7-2 and J is TRBJ2-5; TRBD2 matches 8 bases. V lost 8 bases to trimming and J lost 0 bases; unmatched junction nucleotides: 5. This CDR3 has 14 residues. Looked up from germline, CDR1 is SGHTA and CDR2 is FQGNSA. CDR3 residues: CASALTSDQETQYF. Written as DNA, the CDR3 is TGTGCCAGCGCCCTGACTAGCGACCAAGAGACCCAGTACTTC.

This clone was found once. The J gene is TRBJ1-1, the V gene TRBV7-8; maybe TRBD1 (6 bases). This CDR3 is built from 16 residues. The V gene's germline CDR1 is SGHVS and CDR2 FQNEAQ. Trimming pared 10 bases from V and 5 bases from J, leaving 26 bases between. CDR3 in DNA: TGTGCCACCCAGCGCCGGGGGGCGACCTTAGGGACTGAAGCTTTCTTT. As protein: CATQRRGATLGTEAFF.